This T cell receptor beta chain was sequenced for a study of T cell clones after liver transplantation. Overall study results and limits: Circulating graft-donor-reactive CD4 TCRbeta sequences fell significantly post-transplant in most of the 8 subjects.

With regard to this clone: Its specificity is unknown.

Here immunoSEQ multiplex PCR was the method, and the copy in TCRdb shows in-frame clones only, minus some. The sample lists tens of thousands of clones, approximately 63% occurring once. The sample in question was CD4+ T cells from blood, obtained at the roughly 15-month timepoint. The source is a human patient who received a liver transplant. T cells may partly derive from the graft donor.

This CDR3 reads CASSNRQGQATEAFF. CDR3 DNA sequence: TGTGCCAGCAGCAACCGACAGGGACAGGCCACTGAAGCTTTCTTT. This chain uses TRBV11-2 with TRBJ1-1; 8 bases agree with TRBD1. CDR3 length: 15 amino acids. Germline V lookup: CDR1 SGHAT, CDR2 FQNNGV. J was trimmed by 4 bases and V by 5 bases; bases with no gene match: 9.